The 25 T cell receptor beta chains below all came from one sample that was sequenced in a study of T cells after yellow fever vaccination. TCRdb processed the 5' RACE reads anew with MiXCR; each CDR3 protein has one entry. Found here are approximately 240,000 distinct CDR3 sequences, roughly 4% of them singletons; the top ten hold 19%. Sequenced material: PBMCs, taken 15 days after the yellow fever booster vaccination. These receptors all stem from a young man who received the YFV17D yellow fever vaccine.

This clonotype was detected ten times or more. V gene TRBV18 combines with J gene TRBJ1-5, with 9 bases identical to TRBD1. The V gene end was trimmed by 3 bases and the J gene end by 3 bases; junction bases not matched to a gene: 3. Germline lookup yields CDR1 KGHSH and CDR2 LQKENI. This CDR3 is 15 amino acids long. CDR3 bases: TGTGCCAGCTCACCTACAGGGGGCTACAATCAGCCCCAGCATTTT. Encoded protein: CASSPTGGYNQPQHF.

In this sample, this clonotype turned up many times. The V gene is TRBV6-6, the J gene TRBJ2-7; TRBD2 matches at 11 bases. V gave up 2 bases and J gave up 6 bases; unmatched junction bases: 6. This CDR3 has 15 residues. Germline CDR1 reads MNHNY; CDR2 reads SVGAGI (reference sequence). The CDR3 spells CASSYGGSGGVEQYF. The CDR3 region has the DNA TGTGCCAGCAGTTACGGGGGTAGCGGGGGGGTCGAGCAGTACTTC.

This clonotype was counted at least ten times. The chain employs TRBV5-1 and TRBJ2-5; D assignment may be TRBD1 or TRBD2 (5 bases each). V dropped 3 bases and J dropped 3 bases, with 15 bases sitting between them. This CDR3 is 15 amino acids long. The germline CDR1 and CDR2 sequences are SGHRS and YFSETQ. CDR3 coding DNA: TGCGCCAGCAGCTACGCCGGGACGCCCGAAGAGACCCAGTACTTC. Its protein product is CASSYAGTPEETQYF.

This clonotype was observed at least ten times. This rearrangement joins TRBV30 to TRBJ1-1; D perhaps matches TRBD1 (5 bases). The germline CDR1 and CDR2 sequences are GTSNPN and SVGIG (reference sequence). This CDR3 has 13 amino acids. With 2 bases removed from V and 0 bases from J, the gap between germline ends came to 7 bases. The CDR3 is CAWSLQVNTEAFF. DNA of the CDR3: TGTGCCTGGAGTCTACAGGTGAACACTGAAGCTTTCTTT.

This clonotype was observed many times. The rearrangement uses TRBV27 and TRBJ2-1; D may match TRBD1 or TRBD2 (5 bases each). Germline lookup yields CDR1 MNHEY and CDR2 SMNVEV (reference sequence). The CDR3 loop spans 17 amino acids. Trimming removed 4 bases from V and 9 bases from J, with 25 bases in between. CDR3 amino acids: CASSSDSGSTMFREQFF. The CDR3 region has the DNA TGTGCCAGCAGTTCTGACAGCGGTTCCACAATGTTTCGTGAGCAGTTCTTC.

This clonotype was seen many times. This chain links TRBV5-6 with TRBJ1-6, with 8 bases identical to TRBD1. V shed 4 bases, J shed 10 bases, and the junction held 13 bases outside the gene matches. Germline V lookup: CDR1 SGHDT, CDR2 YYEEEE. The CDR3 spans 16 residues. The CDR3 DNA reads TGTGCCAGCAGCCCGAGACAGGGGAAGTGGGAATCACCCCTCCACTTT. This codes for CASSPRQGKWESPLHF.

In this sample, this clonotype turned up many times. The V and J genes are TRBV11-2 and TRBJ2-1, with D perhaps TRBD1 or TRBD2 (6 bases each). The CDR3 is 15 residues long. Germline lookup yields CDR1 SGHAT and CDR2 FQNNGV. V shed 0 bases and J shed 6 bases, with 12 bases lying between them. CDR3 nucleotide sequence: TGTGCCAGCAGCTTAGATCCGGGGGCCCGCAATGAGCAGTTCTTC. Protein sequence: CASSLDPGARNEQFF.

The rearrangement links TRBV5-1 to TRBJ2-3; D not resolved. The germline V gene encodes CDR1 SGHRS and CDR2 YFSETQ. The ends were cut back, 0 bases at V and 6 bases at J, with 11 bases in the middle. This CDR3 has 14 amino acids. The CDR3 here is CASSLDPPPDTQYF. DNA of the CDR3: TGCGCCAGCAGCTTGGATCCTCCCCCGGATACGCAGTATTTT.

This clonotype was seen many times. This rearrangement joins TRBV20-1 to TRBJ2-1; 9 positions match TRBD1. Germline V CDR1 and CDR2: DFQATT, SNEGSKA (reference sequence). This CDR3 spans 15 amino acids. V gave up 1 base and J gave up 3 bases; unmatched junction bases: 4. The CDR3 DNA is TGCAGTGCTAGAGGCCTGGACAGGGGCTACAATGAGCAGTTCTTC. It codes for CSARGLDRGYNEQFF.

There are many counts of this clonotype. The chain is built from TRBV7-8 and TRBJ1-6, with D possibly matching TRBD1 (5 bases). Trimming shortened V by 7 bases and J by 7 bases, and 20 bases separated the two germline ends. CDR3 size: 16 residues. Per the germline V gene, CDR1 is SGHVS and CDR2 is FQNEAQ. CDR3 nucleotide sequence: TGTGCCAGCACCAGCAAGGCGGGGGAAACCAATTCACCCCTCCACTTT. Residues: CASTSKAGETNSPLHF.

This clonotype was found many times. CDR3 sequence (DNA): TGCGCCAGCAGCCCCACTAGCGGGAGCTCATACGAGCAGTACTTC. The encoded protein is CASSPTSGSSYEQYF. The rearrangement uses TRBV5-1 and TRBJ2-7, with 11 positions matching TRBD2. The trim removed 4 bases at V and 4 bases at J, leaving 7 bases unmatched. The CDR3 contains 15 residues. CDR1 and CDR2 (germline): SGHRS, YFSETQ.

This clonotype was seen many times. This chain joins TRBV5-1 and TRBJ1-4; no clear D gene. Germline CDR1 is SGHRS and CDR2 is YFSETQ. V dropped 2 bases and J dropped 4 bases, with 6 bases sitting between them. The CDR3 runs to 13 residues. CDR3 in DNA: TGCGCCAGCAGCTTCAGACTTAATGAAAAACTGTTTTTT. It codes for CASSFRLNEKLFF.

In its sample, this clonotype was seen many times. In nucleotides, the CDR3 is TGCGCCAGCAGCCAAGATACAAGAGGGGTCCGTGGCTACACCTTC. This translates into CASSQDTRGVRGYTF. The genes are TRBV4-1 and TRBJ1-2; possibly TRBD1 for D (5 bases). V dropped 0 bases and J dropped 7 bases, with 15 bases sitting between them. Germline V lookup: CDR1 MGHRA, CDR2 YSYEKL. CDR3 length: 15 amino acids.

This clonotype was seen many times. The V call is TRBV7-2, the J call TRBJ2-2; D unclear. The CDR3 runs to 14 residues. Trimming removed 6 bases at V and 0 bases at J, with 8 bases between. Per germline, CDR1 SGHTA and CDR2 FQGNSA. CDR3 coding DNA: TGTGCCAGCAGTCGAGACGCGAACACCGGGGAGCTGTTTTTT. This codes for CASSRDANTGELFF.

This clonotype was seen at least ten times. The rearrangement links TRBV7-9 to TRBJ2-5, with 8 positions matching TRBD1. Germline V CDR1 and CDR2: SEHNR, FQNEAQ (reference sequence). Losses at the gene ends were 5 bases for V and 4 bases for J; bases not matched to a gene: 9. The CDR3 sequence is 15 residues long. The CDR3 DNA reads as TGTGCCAGCAGCCCCCGACAGGGGTTCGTAGAGACCCAGTACTTC. Amino acid sequence: CASSPRQGFVETQYF.

The sample holds many counts of this clonotype. This sequence joins TRBV10-3 and TRBJ1-2; 9 bases align to TRBD1. Looked up from germline, CDR1 is ENHRY and CDR2 is SYGVKD. The V segment lost 7 bases and the J segment 2 bases; nucleotides outside the gene matches: 5. This CDR3 has 14 amino acids. CDR3 protein: CAINPGTGNYGYTF. The CDR3 coding sequence is TGTGCCATCAACCCCGGGACAGGGAACTATGGCTACACCTTC.

The table lists this clonotype with many counts. The V call is TRBV6-6, the J call TRBJ2-2; no clear D. V was cut by 7 bases and J by 8 bases, with 11 bases left in between. The CDR3 contains 12 residues. CDR1 MNHNY and CDR2 SVGAGI come from the germline V gene (reference sequence). CDR3 nucleotide sequence: TGTGCCAGCACTTCGCCGGTTGGGGAGCTGTTTTTT. Amino acids: CASTSPVGELFF.

V is TRBV7-3 and J is TRBJ1-1, with D unclear. The V gene's germline CDR1 is SGHTA and CDR2 FQGTGA. CDR3 length: 13 residues. The V gene lost 6 bases and the J gene lost 5 bases, with 13 bases spanning the gap. In DNA, the CDR3 is TGTGCCAGCAGTTCCGCCGCGGGAACTGAAGCTTTCTTT. Its translation: CASSSAAGTEAFF.

This clonotype has a count of ten or more. The V gene is TRBV20-1, the J gene TRBJ2-1; 11 bases line up with TRBD2. Germline V CDR1 and CDR2: DFQATT, SNEGSKA (reference sequence). V was clipped by 0 bases and J by 1 base; unmatched bases: 5. The CDR3 is 17 amino acids. In nucleotides, the CDR3 is TGCAGTGCTAGAGATTGGCTAGCGGGGGGTTCCTACAATGAGCAGTTCTTC. Residues: CSARDWLAGGSYNEQFF.

This chain joins TRBV9 and TRBJ1-2; 9 bases are shared with TRBD1. V was pared by 3 bases and J by 6 bases, with 9 bases of the junction left unmatched. Germline V lookup: CDR1 SGDLS, CDR2 YYNGEE. The CDR3 has 15 amino acids. Written as DNA, the CDR3 is TGTGCCAGCAGCGGAAGGGACAGGGCTTCGGATGGCTACACCTTC. It yields the protein CASSGRDRASDGYTF. Full variable domain (remainder filled in from reference TRBV9 and TRBJ1-2): DSGVTQTPKHLITATGQRVTLRCSPRSGDLSVYWYQQSLDQGLQFLIQYYNGEERAKGNILERFSAQQFPDLHSELNLSSLELGDSALYFCASSGRDRASDGYTFGSGTRLTVV.

Ten or more counts support this clonotype. V is TRBV12-3 or TRBV12-4 and J is TRBJ2-5; D perhaps matches TRBD2 (6 bases). The V gene lost 1 base and the J gene lost 3 bases, with 24 bases spanning the gap. CDR3 length: 19 amino acids. CDR3 in DNA: TGTGCCAGCAGTTTAGATCACGGGCAGTGGGGGGAAGTGGAAGAGACCCAGTACTTC. Encoded protein: CASSLDHGQWGEVEETQYF.

This clonotype has a count of ten or more. The CDR3 protein is CATSDSGQGTGELFF. The CDR3 DNA sequence: TGTGCCACCAGTGATTCGGGACAGGGTACCGGGGAGCTGTTTTTT. This chain joins TRBV24-1 and TRBJ2-2; TRBD1 matches at 9 bases. This CDR3 contains 15 residues. The trim removed 2 bases at V and 5 bases at J, leaving 2 bases unmatched. Germline values: CDR1 KGHDR, CDR2 SFDVKD.

This clonotype was found many times. V gene TRBV7-9 combines with J gene TRBJ2-1, with 9 bases matching TRBD1. V lost 5 bases, J lost 8 bases, and 4 bases stayed unmatched. This CDR3 region has 13 residues. CDR1 SEHNR and CDR2 FQNEAQ come from the germline V gene (reference sequence). This CDR3 reads CASSQTGGDEQFF. The DNA for the CDR3 is TGTGCCAGCAGCCAAACAGGGGGCGATGAGCAGTTCTTC.

The rearrangement links TRBV18 to TRBJ2-1, with TRBD1 matching over 8 bases. The CDR3 is made up of 13 amino acids. V shed 3 bases and J 5 bases; nucleotides not matched to a gene: 0. Looked up from germline, CDR1 is KGHSH and CDR2 is LQKENI. The CDR3 DNA follows: TGTGCCAGCTCACCGGGACAGGACAATGAGCAGTTCTTC. This encodes CASSPGQDNEQFF.

This clonotype was found many times. This rearrangement joins TRBV2 to TRBJ1-2; D might be TRBD1 (5 bases). The V gene lost 7 bases and the J gene lost 3 bases, with 15 bases spanning the gap. CDR1 SNHLY and CDR2 FYNNEI come from the germline V gene. The CDR3 is made up of 14 amino acids. CDR3 region: CASNMPGGYYGYTF. The CDR3 DNA is TGTGCCAGCAACATGCCGGGGGGGTACTATGGCTACACCTTC.